This T cell receptor beta chain stems from a study of cytomegalovirus exposure and HLA in healthy donors. Study-wide background: Across around 400 genotyped donors, just over 80% landed in the Caucasian-associated ancestry cluster. Study observations and caveats: Immune exposure information available was restricted to CMV serostatus. The authors listed roughly 150 TCR beta chains as cytomegalovirus-associated. A few of the chains that were CMV-associated were confirmed in vitro to be specific for CMV antigens.

This CDR3 is built from 14 residues. Germline V gene sequence: CDR1 SNHLY, CDR2 FYNNEI. J lost 5 bases, V lost 1 base, and 4 bases had no gene match. The PCR employed 60 Vbeta primers together with 13 Jbeta primers. Clones were read by immunoSEQ multiplex PCR, and TCRdb kept only the in-frame ones, dropping some. The sample has fewer than 200,000 clones; 68% are singletons. In regard to this clone: As yet, its antigen is unknown.

Specimen: PBMCs. This receptor was taken from a woman in her 40s in good health and CMV-seropositive. V gene TRBV2 combines with J gene TRBJ1-1; 7 nucleotides match TRBD1. DNA for the CDR3: TGTGCCAGCAGTGAAGTTGCAGGGGGGACTGAAGCTTTCTTT. This translates into CASSEVAGGTEAFF.